Below, one TCR beta chain is given with its context. The antigen is unknown. Use of 60 Vbeta and 13 Jbeta primers characterized the PCR. Assay used: immunoSEQ multiplex PCR; TCRdb lists only in-frame clones, some missing. The sample spans about 58,000 clones; the ten largest clones claim over 2%. The data stem from a study of cytomegalovirus exposure and HLA in healthy donors. Looking at the study overall: HLA-typed donors were the source of approximately 85 million unique TCRs, which an early data release held. Findings of the study overall: Researchers reported in a later analysis that common viral pathogens appeared linked to several top clusters. For most TCR beta V segments, an earlier analysis put the productive rate at about 90% or about 30% of the time.

Trimming cost V 4 bases and J 12 bases, with 16 bases left between them. Germline lookup yields CDR1 SEHNR and CDR2 FQNEAQ (reference sequence). The CDR3 totals 13 residues. This sequence joins TRBV7-9 and TRBJ2-1; possibly TRBD2 for D (5 bases). The TCR originated in a woman aged 18-29 years in good health and CMV-seronegative. Material for sequencing was PBMCs. DNA for the CDR3: TGTGCCAGCAGCTCCCAAACGCAACTAGTGCAGTTCTTC. Translated: CASSSQTQLVQFF.